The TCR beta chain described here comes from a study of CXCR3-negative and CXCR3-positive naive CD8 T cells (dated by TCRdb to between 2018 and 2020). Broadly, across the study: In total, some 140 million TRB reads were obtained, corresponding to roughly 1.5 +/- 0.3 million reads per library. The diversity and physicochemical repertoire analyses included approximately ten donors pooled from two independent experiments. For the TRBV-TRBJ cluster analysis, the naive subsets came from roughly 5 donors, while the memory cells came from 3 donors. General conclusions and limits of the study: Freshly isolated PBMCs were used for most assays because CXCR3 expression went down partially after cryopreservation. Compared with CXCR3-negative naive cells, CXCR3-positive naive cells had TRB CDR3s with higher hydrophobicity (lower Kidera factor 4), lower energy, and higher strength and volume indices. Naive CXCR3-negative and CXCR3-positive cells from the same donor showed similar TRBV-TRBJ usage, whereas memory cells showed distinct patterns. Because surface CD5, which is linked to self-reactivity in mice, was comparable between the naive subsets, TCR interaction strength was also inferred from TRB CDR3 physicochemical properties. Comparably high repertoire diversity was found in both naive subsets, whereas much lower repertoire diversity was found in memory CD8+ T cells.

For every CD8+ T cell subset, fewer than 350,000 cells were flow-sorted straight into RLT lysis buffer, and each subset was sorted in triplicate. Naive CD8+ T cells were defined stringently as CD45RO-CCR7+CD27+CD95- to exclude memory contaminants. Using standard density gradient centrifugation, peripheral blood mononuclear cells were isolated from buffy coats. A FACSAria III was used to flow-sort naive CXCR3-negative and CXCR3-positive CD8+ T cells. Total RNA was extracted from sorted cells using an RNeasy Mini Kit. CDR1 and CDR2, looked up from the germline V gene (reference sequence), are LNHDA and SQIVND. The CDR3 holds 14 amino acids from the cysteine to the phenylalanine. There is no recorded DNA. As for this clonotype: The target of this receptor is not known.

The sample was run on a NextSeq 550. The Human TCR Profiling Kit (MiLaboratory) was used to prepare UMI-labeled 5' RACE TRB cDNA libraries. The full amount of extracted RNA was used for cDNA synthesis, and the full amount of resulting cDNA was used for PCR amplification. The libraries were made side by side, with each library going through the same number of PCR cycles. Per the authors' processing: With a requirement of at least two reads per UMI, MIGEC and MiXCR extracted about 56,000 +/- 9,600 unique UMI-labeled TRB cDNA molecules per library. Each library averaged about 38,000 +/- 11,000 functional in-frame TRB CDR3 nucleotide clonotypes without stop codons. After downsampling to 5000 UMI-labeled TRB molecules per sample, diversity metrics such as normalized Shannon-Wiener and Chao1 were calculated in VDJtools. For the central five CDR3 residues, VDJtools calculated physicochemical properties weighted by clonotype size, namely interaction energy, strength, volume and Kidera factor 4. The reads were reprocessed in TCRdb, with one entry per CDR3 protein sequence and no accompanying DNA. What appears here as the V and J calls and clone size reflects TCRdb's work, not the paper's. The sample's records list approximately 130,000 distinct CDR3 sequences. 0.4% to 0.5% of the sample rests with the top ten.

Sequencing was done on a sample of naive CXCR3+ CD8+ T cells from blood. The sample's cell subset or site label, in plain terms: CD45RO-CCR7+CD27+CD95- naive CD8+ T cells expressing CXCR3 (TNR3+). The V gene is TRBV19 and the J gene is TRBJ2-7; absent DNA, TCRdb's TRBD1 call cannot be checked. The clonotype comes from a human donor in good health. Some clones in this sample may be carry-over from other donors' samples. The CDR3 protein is CASSTSGGSYEQYF.